This TCR beta chain is drawn from a study of vaccination effects on CD4 cells after COVID-19. This clone was recorded a few times. Its antigen is undetermined. The protocol was immunoSEQ multiplex PCR, while the TCRdb copy is restricted to in-frame clones and leaves out a portion. The table includes roughly 56,000 clones, over 60% detected once. The length of the CDR3 is 13 residues. Germline V gene sequence: CDR1 SGHRS, CDR2 YFSETQ. The V gene lost 5 bases and the J gene lost 5 bases, with 10 bases spanning the gap. Following 10 days of culture, CD4+ T cells were isolated. The input for sequencing was CD4+ T cells from PBMCs cultured without peptide, taken before COVID-19 vaccination. The rearrangement uses TRBV5-1 and TRBJ2-2, with D hard to call. The TCR originated in a human donor who received a COVID-19 vaccine. CDR3 protein: CASSETPTGELFF. The CDR3 DNA reads TGCGCCAGCAGTGAGACACCTACCGGGGAGCTGTTTTTT.